These T cell receptor beta chains were read from a single sample in a study of Graves' ophthalmopathy and Graves' hyperthyroidism. MiXCR, run by TCRdb on the multiplex PCR reads, gives a single entry per CDR3 protein. The table lists around 470,000 distinct CDR3 sequences, over 13% of them singletons. The specimen was blood. These receptors originate from a woman aged 25 to 39 with Graves' ophthalmopathy. The CDR3 runs from the conserved cysteine through the conserved F or W. Fields, in order: clone size, V gene, D gene, J gene, CDR3 DNA, CDR3 protein. A D gene is named only where the DNA matches it firmly. Clone size is given for some rows only: seen once, a few or many times, or a class if the clone is expanded.

many,TRBV19,NA,TRBJ1-1,TGTGCCAGTAGTACCCAACGGGGGGCGAACACTGAAGCTTTCTTT,CASSTQRGANTEAFF
NA,TRBV24-1,TRBD1,TRBJ1-1,TGTGCCACCAGCTCCTCCGGGACAGGGCCTTTGAACACTGAAGCTTTCTTT,CATSSSGTGPLNTEAFF
many,TRBV12-5,NA,TRBJ1-3,TGTGCTAGTGGTTCCCAACCCTCTGGAAACACCATATATTTT,CASGSQPSGNTIYF
many,TRBV13,NA,TRBJ1-1,TGTGCCAGCAGCTTAGCAGGGTGGGCTTTCTTT,CASSLAGWAFF
few,TRBV4-2,TRBD2,TRBJ2-2,TGTGCCAGCAGCCAAACCGGGACTAGCGACCACACCGGGGAGCTGTTTTTT,CASSQTGTSDHTGELFF
NA,TRBV6-5,TRBD1,TRBJ1-5,TGTGCCAGCAGTTCCACAGGGGGGATTCAGCCCCAGCATTTT,CASSSTGGIQPQHF
many,TRBV6-5,NA,TRBJ2-7,TGTGCCAGCAGTTACTCGTTCCCCCGGACACAACTCTACGAGCAGTACTTC,CASSYSFPRTQLYEQYF
many,TRBV11-2,NA,TRBJ2-5,TGTGCCAGCAGCCCTGGGTCCGGGAAAGAGACCCAGTACTTC,CASSPGSGKETQYF
NA,TRBV30,NA,TRBJ1-6,TGTGCCTGGAGTGTAAACCATTCACCCCTCCACTTT,CAWSVNHSPLHF
many,TRBV20-1,NA,TRBJ2-5,TGCAGTGCTAGGGTCGCCATGACCCAAGAGACCCAGTACTTC,CSARVAMTQETQYF
NA,TRBV19,TRBD1,TRBJ1-1,TGTGCCAGTAGTCCCCCGGGACAGGGTTCGGGCACTGAAGCTTTCTTT,CASSPPGQGSGTEAFF
few,TRBV19,NA,TRBJ1-2,TGTGCCAGTAGTCCCGGGACGCCGGGAGGATATGGCTACACCTTC,CASSPGTPGGYGYTF
many,TRBV12-3/TRBV12-4,TRBD2,TRBJ2-2,TGTGCCAGCAGTTCCCGCTCGAGTAGCGGGGGCACCGGGGAGCTGTTTTTT,CASSSRSSSGGTGELFF
few,TRBV19,NA,TRBJ1-6,TGTGCCAGTACCCGATATAGTGGGGTTGTGGCGAATTCACCCCTCCACTTT,CASTRYSGVVANSPLHF
many,TRBV27,TRBD1,TRBJ1-2,TGTGCCAGCAGTATACGACAGGGGGATCACTATGGCTACACCTTC,CASSIRQGDHYGYTF
NA,TRBV15,NA,TRBJ2-5,TGTGCCACCAGCCCCCGTGACGGAATGGAGACCCAGTACTTC,CATSPRDGMETQYF
many,TRBV6-5,NA,TRBJ2-5,TGTGCCAGCAGTTACGGGGGGATAGAGACCCAGTACTTC,CASSYGGIETQYF
NA,TRBV6-2/TRBV6-3,NA,TRBJ1-1,TGTGCCAGCAGCTCCGGACGGAACACACTGGGGACTGAAGCTTTCTTT,CASSSGRNTLGTEAFF